The clone carrying this TCR beta chain was seen a few times. Its antigen is as yet unknown. The data originate from a study of T-cell memory formation after mild COVID-19. Overall study: Clustering of TCRs was largely donor specific. Whole-study findings and limits: Nothing showed for sure that second-wave clones peaking on day 37 were SARS-CoV-2 specific. A subset of responding clones appeared in pre-infection memory, suggesting cross-reactive memory joined.

Unmatched junction bases numbered 4, after V lost 4 bases and J lost 0 bases. This CDR3 has 16 residues. Germline assignment: CDR1 SEHNR and CDR2 FQNEAQ (reference sequence). 5'RACE, which relied on constant-segment primers, yielded TCR alpha and TCR beta cDNA libraries carrying sample barcodes and UMIs. MiXCR, applied by TCRdb to the 5' RACE reads, yields one record per CDR3 protein. The top ten clones hold more than 8% of a sample with around 470,000 distinct CDR3 sequences, roughly 20% of them seen once. What was sequenced was PBMCs or a T cell subset sorted from them (not recorded which). The receptor was derived from an adult woman who had mild COVID-19 (a few samples of this study predate the infection). Cell type and time point are not known. The chain has TRBV7-9 and TRBJ2-7; 12 bases fit TRBD2. The chain's CDR3 is CASSSTSGSTSYEQYF. CDR3 coding DNA: TGTGCCAGCAGCTCGACTAGCGGGAGTACCTCCTACGAGCAGTACTTC.